This entry lists 21 T cell receptor beta chains sequenced from one sample in a study of cytomegalovirus exposure and HLA in healthy donors. The PCR made use of 60 Vbeta and 13 Jbeta primers. Only in-frame clones appear in the TCRdb table, and some are missing; sequencing was by immunoSEQ multiplex PCR. The data contain over 150,000 clones, 80% to 85% of them singletons. The sequenced sample consisted of PBMCs. The receptor set was obtained from a woman under 40 in good health and CMV-seronegative.

This clone has just a few counts. The CDR3 sequence: CAGRGLRTYGYTF. In nucleotides, the CDR3 is TGTGCCGGACGTGGACTTCGGACTTATGGCTACACCTTC. This chain connects TRBV2 to TRBJ1-2; D gene ambiguous. The CDR3 length is 13 residues. Trimming removed 11 bases at V and 5 bases at J, with 18 bases between. Germline V gene lookup returns CDR1 SNHLY and CDR2 FYNNEI.

The chain has TRBV7-2 and TRBJ2-3; 9 bases map to TRBD2. Germline loops: CDR1 SGHTA, CDR2 FQGNSA. The CDR3 has 15 residues. Losses at the gene ends were 5 bases for V and 4 bases for J; bases not matched to a gene: 7. Here the CDR3 DNA reads TGTGCCAGCAGCCTTCTAGCGGGGAGACCAGATACGCAGTATTTT. As protein: CASSLLAGRPDTQYF.

This chain links TRBV4-3 with TRBJ2-3; TRBD1 agrees at 7 bases. With 3 bases clipped from V and 0 bases from J, the junction kept 6 bases outside the gene matches. The CDR3 is made up of 16 amino acids. CDR1 and CDR2 from the germline V gene are LGHNA and YSLEER. CDR3 bases: TGCGCCAGCAGCCAGCAGGGGGACCCGAGCACAGATACGCAGTATTTT. Its protein product is CASSQQGDPSTDTQYF.

The V call is TRBV5-1, the J call TRBJ2-7, with D maybe TRBD1 (6 bases). Germline V gives CDR1 SGHRS, CDR2 YFSETQ. This CDR3 has 14 residues. The V and J ends lost 4 bases and 6 bases respectively, with 17 bases between them. In nucleotides, the CDR3 is TGCGCCAGCAGCGCACTATTTCAGGGGCCCGAGCAGTACTTC. Protein product: CASSALFQGPEQYF.

The V call is TRBV7-9, the J call TRBJ2-5; D unresolved. Germline-derived CDR1 and CDR2 are SEHNR and FQNEAQ (reference sequence). The CDR3 covers 15 residues. V lost 2 bases and J 0 bases, leaving 10 bases between the germline ends. CDR3 sequence reads: CASSLPFQYQETQYF. CDR3 nucleotides: TGTGCCAGCAGCTTACCATTTCAGTACCAAGAGACCCAGTACTTC.

DNA of the CDR3: TGTGCCAGCAACCTTGGCCCTCCGCCCCTCCACTTT. It codes for CASNLGPPPLHF. This chain uses TRBV7-2 with TRBJ1-6; D remains unclear. The CDR3 covers 12 residues. The V end lost 7 bases, the J end lost 13 bases, and 14 bases lay between the germline ends. Germline V gene lookup returns CDR1 SGHTA and CDR2 FQGNSA.

The genes are TRBV28 and TRBJ2-6; 7 bases align to TRBD2. Germline-derived CDR1 and CDR2 are MDHEN and SYDVKM. The CDR3 runs to 16 residues. V was pared by 3 bases and J by 1 base, with 3 bases of the junction left unmatched. The CDR3 loop reads CASSFGGGSGANVLTF. CDR3 nucleotide sequence: TGTGCCAGCAGTTTTGGGGGAGGGTCTGGGGCCAACGTCCTGACTTTC.

This clone turned up a few times. The CDR3 bases are TGCGCCAGCAGCCAGGAGATTCTCAACGACAGCTATGGCTACACCTTC. This sequence encodes CASSQEILNDSYGYTF. The J gene is TRBJ1-2, the V gene TRBV4-3; TRBD1 is a possible D gene (5 bases). The germline CDR1 and CDR2 sequences are LGHNA and YSLEER. CDR3 length equals 16 residues. Trimming left V 3 bases short and J 4 bases short, with 18 bases between.

This chain uses TRBV7-2 with TRBJ2-1, with D possibly matching TRBD1 (5 bases). The CDR3 spans 14 residues. The V end was cut by 2 bases, the J end by 6 bases, with 11 bases between. Germline V gives CDR1 SGHTA, CDR2 FQGNSA. CDR3 residues: CASSLIQGSNEQFF. CDR3 nucleotides: TGTGCCAGCAGCTTAATTCAGGGCTCCAATGAGCAGTTCTTC.

The sample holds a few counts of this clone. The rearrangement uses TRBV27 and TRBJ1-1; 9 nucleotides align to TRBD1. The V segment lost 5 bases and the J segment 4 bases; nucleotides outside the gene matches: 20. Germline CDR1 MNHEY, CDR2 SMNVEV (reference sequence). This CDR3 contains 19 residues. CDR3 nucleotides: TGTGCCAGCAGTGCTATATATGCCTCCCGGGGACAGGGAGGCACTGAAGCTTTCTTT. It translates to CASSAIYASRGQGGTEAFF.

This chain connects TRBV27 to TRBJ1-4, with 7 positions matching TRBD1. The length of the CDR3 is 15 residues. J was trimmed by 5 bases and V by 4 bases; bases with no gene match: 7. CDR1 is MNHEY and CDR2 is SMNVEV in the germline V gene (reference sequence). CDR3 DNA sequence: TGTGCCAGCAGTTCCCTTGGGGACAGAAATGAAAAACTGTTTTTT. Translated: CASSSLGDRNEKLFF.

The chain uses TRBV5-1 and TRBJ2-7; maybe TRBD1 (6 bases). Trimming took off 0 bases at V and 5 bases at J, with 18 bases between the two ends. Germline CDR1 and CDR2: SGHRS and YFSETQ. The CDR3 has 16 amino acids. The CDR3 sequence is CASSLAPGVGGHEQYF. CDR3 nucleotide sequence: TGCGCCAGCAGCTTGGCTCCCGGGGTAGGGGGACACGAGCAGTACTTC.

V is TRBV9 and J is TRBJ1-2; 9 nucleotides agree with TRBD1. The V gene end was trimmed by 4 bases and the J gene end by 5 bases; junction bases not matched to a gene: 9. The germline CDR1 and CDR2 sequences are SGDLS and YYNGEE. The CDR3 covers 15 residues. For the CDR3, the DNA is TGTGCCAGCAGCCCCGAGGGGACAGGGATTTATGGCTACACCTTC. This codes for CASSPEGTGIYGYTF.

The gene calls are TRBV18 and TRBJ1-4; no definite D call. With 3 bases removed from V and 0 bases from J, the gap between germline ends came to 11 bases. Germline values: CDR1 KGHSH, CDR2 LQKENI. This CDR3 has 16 residues. CDR3 sequence: CASSPNSGSTNEKLFF. DNA for the CDR3: TGTGCCAGCTCACCGAACTCGGGGTCAACTAATGAAAAACTGTTTTTT.

The chain is built from TRBV28 and TRBJ1-2; D may be TRBD1 (6 bases). The V end lost 5 bases, the J end lost 0 bases, and 10 bases lay between the germline ends. Germline assignment: CDR1 MDHEN and CDR2 SYDVKM. The CDR3 is 14 residues long. CDR3: CASSGTTTNYGYTF. CDR3 DNA sequence: TGTGCCAGCAGTGGGACAACTACTAACTATGGCTACACCTTC.

In this sample, this clone turned up a few times. The genes are TRBV9 and TRBJ1-1; the D gene is possibly TRBD1 (5 bases). Trimming cost V 4 bases and J 7 bases, with 20 bases left between them. CDR1 and CDR2 from the germline V gene are SGDLS and YYNGEE. This CDR3 has 15 residues. The CDR3 loop reads CASSLEGGESGEAFF. CDR3 in DNA: TGTGCCAGCAGCCTCGAAGGAGGGGAAAGCGGTGAAGCTTTCTTT.

In regard to this clone: Different DNA sequences within this sample yield the same CDR3. V gene TRBV4-3 combines with J gene TRBJ2-1; 15 bases align to TRBD2. The CDR3 has 16 amino acids. Germline CDR1 reads LGHNA; CDR2 reads YSLEER. After removal of 4 bases from V and 4 bases from J, the junction contained 2 bases not matched to a gene. The CDR3 sequence is CASSRGLAGGYNEQFF. For the CDR3, the DNA is TGCGCCAGCAGCCGAGGACTAGCGGGGGGGTACAATGAGCAGTTCTTC.

This chain uses TRBV5-1 with TRBJ2-3, with 10 bases identical to TRBD2. The J segment lost 6 bases and the V segment lost 3 bases, leaving 13 bases of the junction unmatched. The CDR3 totals 17 residues. In germline, CDR1 is SGHRS, CDR2 YFSETQ. CDR3 in amino acids: CASSSRLSGGGADTQYF. The CDR3 coding sequence is TGCGCCAGCAGCTCCCGACTAAGCGGGGGGGGCGCTGATACGCAGTATTTT.

This rearrangement joins TRBV6-1 to TRBJ1-3; tentatively, D is TRBD1 (5 bases). Trimming took 6 bases from V and 2 from J, leaving 8 bases between them. Germline CDR1 reads MNHNS; CDR2 reads SASEGT. The CDR3 length is 13 residues. The CDR3 is CASSVGAGNTIYF. CDR3 in DNA: TGTGCCAGCAGCGTAGGGGCTGGAAACACCATATATTTT.

Comments on this clone: One end of the junction fails to match germline, which may point to a read error. This chain's CDR3 is CASRTGTGGFF. In DNA form, the CDR3 reads TGTGCCAGCAGAACCGGGACAGGGGGTTTTTTC. This rearrangement joins TRBV6-1 to TRBJ2-7, with 11 bases fitting TRBD1. CDR1 is MNHNS, CDR2 SASEGT, per germline. The CDR3 runs to 11 residues.

The CDR3 coding sequence is TGTGCCAGCAGCCCCCAGAGCGGGGGGGCGGACGAGCAGTACTTC. Protein: CASSPQSGGADEQYF. The chain couples TRBV7-2 to TRBJ2-7, with 10 bases aligning to TRBD2. The length of the CDR3 is 15 residues. The germline V gene encodes CDR1 SGHTA and CDR2 FQGNSA. The trim removed 5 bases at V and 5 bases at J, leaving 9 bases unmatched.